The 32 T cell receptor beta chains presented below share a single source sample, sequenced in a study of T cell responses to AZD1222 COVID-19 vaccine. Profiling relied on immunoSEQ multiplex PCR, and the TCRdb table lists in-frame clones only, not all of them. The table lists about 93,000 clones, roughly nine tenths of them singletons, with less than 3.5% in the top ten. The sample was peripheral blood, taken on day 0 of MenACWY control vaccination. Every receptor here comes from an adult in good health.

The chain links TRBV30 to TRBJ1-1; 9 bases match TRBD1. This CDR3 comprises 16 residues. Germline CDR1 GTSNPN, CDR2 SVGIG (reference sequence). The ends lost 0 bases at V and 0 bases at J; junction bases unmatched: 5. The CDR3 DNA is TGTGCCTGGAGTGTACAGGGGGACAGGGTGAACACTGAAGCTTTCTTT. Protein product: CAWSVQGDRVNTEAFF.

The genes are TRBV4-2 and TRBJ2-2, with 9 bases aligning to TRBD1. J was trimmed by 7 bases and V by 5 bases; bases with no gene match: 8. Germline V gives CDR1 LGHNA, CDR2 YNFKEQ. This CDR3 is 15 amino acids long. The CDR3 here is CASSTGTGSGGELFF. In DNA form, the CDR3 reads TGTGCCAGCAGCACCGGGACAGGGTCCGGCGGGGAGCTGTTTTTT.

The chain is built from TRBV15 and TRBJ1-1; D gene uncertain. V was shortened by 1 base and J by 5 bases, with 11 bases between the two germline ends. This CDR3 has 14 residues. Germline V gene data show CDR1 as LNHNV and CDR2 as YYDKDF (reference sequence). The CDR3 nucleotides are TGTGCCACCAGCAGAGCGAGCGAAGGGACTGAAGCTTTCTTT. As protein: CATSRASEGTEAFF.

The rearrangement links TRBV7-2 to TRBJ2-7, with 7 bases aligning to TRBD1. The length of the CDR3 is 15 residues. The J segment lost 2 bases and the V segment lost 6 bases, leaving 10 bases of the junction unmatched. CDR1 is SGHTA, CDR2 FQGNSA, per germline. The CDR3 protein is CASSPAGDSPYEQYF. The CDR3 region has the DNA TGTGCCAGCAGTCCCGCCGGGGACAGCCCCTACGAGCAGTACTTC.

V and J are TRBV4-2 and TRBJ2-3, with 8 bases that match TRBD2. The J segment lost 4 bases and the V segment lost 0 bases, leaving 15 bases of the junction unmatched. The germline V gene encodes CDR1 LGHNA and CDR2 YNFKEQ. This CDR3 contains 19 residues. The chain's CDR3 is CASSQERGGRVLAADTQYF. CDR3 sequence (DNA): TGTGCCAGCAGCCAAGAGAGGGGGGGGCGAGTACTAGCGGCAGATACGCAGTATTTT.

The chain employs TRBV7-2 and TRBJ1-6; 8 bases match TRBD1. The CDR3 consists of 14 residues. The germline V gene encodes CDR1 SGHTA and CDR2 FQGNSA. V was clipped by 3 bases and J by 9 bases; unmatched bases: 4. The CDR3 DNA reads TGTGCCAGCAGCTTCGACAGGGGTGGTTCACCCCTCCACTTT. This sequence encodes CASSFDRGGSPLHF.

This clone was seen more than once but under ten times. For the CDR3, the DNA is TGTGCCAGCAGCTACGGACGAGCTTCACCCCTCCACTTT. Its translation is CASSYGRASPLHF. The chain employs TRBV2 and TRBJ1-6; unclear D gene. V lost 6 bases and J lost 9, with 12 bases in between. The CDR3 runs 13 residues. CDR1 and CDR2 (germline): SNHLY, FYNNEI.

The chain's CDR3 is CASSWGQGSAYNSPLHF. CDR3 DNA sequence: TGCGCCAGCAGCTGGGGACAGGGCAGCGCCTATAATTCACCCCTCCACTTT. The chain joins TRBV5-1 to TRBJ1-6, with 9 positions matching TRBD1. The ends lost 3 bases at V and 2 bases at J; junction bases unmatched: 6. The germline V gene encodes CDR1 SGHRS and CDR2 YFSETQ. The CDR3 spans 17 residues. Together with reference TRBV5-1 and TRBJ1-6, the CDR3 gives the full variable domain: KAGVTQTPRYLIKTRGQQVTLSCSPISGHRSVSWYQQTPGQGLQFLFEYFSETQRNKGNFPGRFSGRQFSNSRSEMNVSTLELGDSALYLCASSWGQGSAYNSPLHFGNGTRLTVT.

The chain uses TRBV27 and TRBJ2-7; 8 positions agree with TRBD1. The junction had 8 bases not matched to a gene; V was cut back by 5 bases and J by 2 bases. The CDR3 is 15 residues long. Germline values: CDR1 MNHEY, CDR2 SMNVEV (reference sequence). CDR3: CASSTQGQGPYEQYF. The CDR3 coding sequence is TGTGCCAGCAGTACGCAAGGACAGGGCCCCTACGAGCAGTACTTC.

The J gene is TRBJ2-7, the V gene TRBV5-1, with D perhaps matching TRBD1 or TRBD2 (5 bases each). Trimming removed 2 bases from V and 0 bases from J, with 12 bases in between. This CDR3 spans 15 amino acids. From germline, CDR1 is SGHRS and CDR2 YFSETQ. The CDR3 loop is CASSFSRDPSYEQYF. The CDR3 DNA follows: TGCGCCAGCAGCTTTTCTCGGGACCCCTCCTACGAGCAGTACTTC.

This clone was seen a few times. The chain has TRBV3-1 (or the pseudogene TRBV3-2) and TRBJ2-5, with D possibly matching TRBD1 (5 bases). V was shortened by 0 bases and J by 5 bases, with 19 bases between the two germline ends. This CDR3 region has 17 residues. Germline V lookup: CDR1 LGHDT, CDR2 YNNKEL (reference sequence). The CDR3 DNA is TGTGCCAGCAGCCAAGATTTCCAGGGCCCCATGAGGGAGACCCAGTACTTC. Amino acids: CASSQDFQGPMRETQYF.

The rearrangement uses TRBV30 and TRBJ2-2, with TRBD2 as a possible D gene (6 bases). CDR1 is GTSNPN, CDR2 SVGIG, per germline (reference sequence). This CDR3 spans 14 amino acids. The germline V and J ends were trimmed by 1 base and 6 bases, with 12 bases remaining between them. This chain's CDR3 is CAWSGQLAPGELFF. The CDR3 coding sequence is TGTGCCTGGAGTGGGCAACTAGCCCCCGGGGAGCTGTTTTTT. The complete variable domain, with remaining parts taken from reference TRBV30 and TRBJ2-2, reads SQTIHQWPATLVQPVGSPLSLECTVEGTSNPNLYWYRQAAGRGLQLLFYSVGIGQISSEVPQNLSASRPQDRQFILSSKKLLLSDSGFYLCAWSGQLAPGELFFGEGSRLTVL.

For the CDR3, the DNA is TGTGCCAGCAGCCTCATCACAGGGAACACTGAAGCTTTCTTT. Encoded protein: CASSLITGNTEAFF. The V gene is TRBV14, the J gene TRBJ1-1; perhaps TRBD1 as D (5 bases). V lost 4 bases and J lost 1, with 10 bases in between. Per the germline V gene, CDR1 is SGHDN and CDR2 is FVKESK. The CDR3 loop spans 14 amino acids. The full variable domain, with the rest looked up from reference TRBV14 and TRBJ1-1, is EAGVTQFPSHSVIEKGQTVTLRCDPISGHDNLYWYRRVMGKEIKFLLHFVKESKQDESGMPNNRFLAERTGGTYSTLKVQPAELEDSGVYFCASSLITGNTEAFFGQGTRLTVV.

This chain connects TRBV10-3 to TRBJ2-2; maybe TRBD1 (5 bases). Germline-derived CDR1 and CDR2 are ENHRY and SYGVKD. CDR3 length equals 15 residues. The V end was cut by 0 bases, the J end by 5 bases, with 10 bases between. This CDR3 is CAISESAGWTGELFF. CDR3 coding DNA: TGTGCCATCAGTGAGTCGGCAGGGTGGACCGGGGAGCTGTTTTTT.

This sequence joins TRBV19 and TRBJ2-1; no clear D gene. Germline V gene lookup returns CDR1 LNHDA and CDR2 SQIVND (reference sequence). V lost 0 bases, J lost 7 bases, and 16 bases lay in between. The CDR3 runs 16 residues. CDR3 sequence reads: CASSIDHTRMGNEQFF. CDR3 nucleotides: TGTGCCAGTAGTATAGATCATACCCGGATGGGGAATGAGCAGTTCTTC.

The chain uses TRBV12-3 or TRBV12-4 and TRBJ1-1; D is ambiguous. The length of the CDR3 is 12 residues. V was pared by 5 bases and J by 3 bases, with 7 bases between. The CDR3 sequence: CASSRGYTEAFF. The CDR3 bases are TGTGCCAGCAGTCGGGGTTACACTGAAGCTTTCTTT.

The chain uses TRBV20-1 and TRBJ2-7; no reliable D call. The CDR3 consists of 12 residues. The V end was cut by 3 bases, the J end by 3 bases, with 9 bases between. Germline V gene lookup returns CDR1 DFQATT and CDR2 SNEGSKA (reference sequence). Here the CDR3 DNA reads TGCAGTGCTAGTCGATTAGTCTACGAGCAGTACTTC. Encoded protein: CSASRLVYEQYF.

The rearrangement joins TRBV19 to TRBJ1-2, with TRBD1 identical over 8 bases. This CDR3 has 14 residues. The V and J ends lost 5 bases and 2 bases, in that order; junction bases with no gene match: 4. The germline gives CDR1 LNHDA, CDR2 SQIVND (reference sequence). CDR3 sequence reads: CASSGRTGNYGYTF. CDR3 coding DNA: TGTGCCAGTAGTGGGAGGACAGGGAACTATGGCTACACCTTC.

This rearrangement joins TRBV27 to TRBJ1-2; D remains ambiguous. Germline loops: CDR1 MNHEY, CDR2 SMNVEV (reference sequence). V gave up 4 bases and J gave up 1 base, with 7 bases separating them. The CDR3 runs 13 residues. The CDR3 DNA is TGTGCCAGCAGTTGGGCCCTTAACTATGGCTACACCTTC. Encoded protein: CASSWALNYGYTF.

The V and J genes are TRBV10-3 and TRBJ2-7, with TRBD1 matching over 12 bases. V was pared by 5 bases and J by 4 bases, with 6 bases of the junction left unmatched. From germline, CDR1 is ENHRY and CDR2 SYGVKD. This CDR3 is built from 15 residues. The chain's CDR3 is CAISSGTGGGYEQYF. CDR3 nucleotides: TGTGCCATCAGTTCCGGGACAGGGGGCGGGTACGAGCAGTACTTC.

The rearrangement uses TRBV6-5 and TRBJ1-5, with D tentatively TRBD1 (6 bases). The CDR3 length is 14 residues. With 4 bases removed from V and 4 bases from J, the gap between germline ends came to 11 bases. Looked up from germline, CDR1 is MNHEY and CDR2 is SVGAGI. CDR3 in amino acids: CASSFGTPNQPQHF. The DNA of the CDR3 is TGTGCCAGCAGTTTCGGGACACCTAATCAGCCCCAGCATTTT.

The CDR3 DNA is TGTGCCAGCAGCCCAAGAAGCCTTCAGGAGACCCAGTACTTC. Its translation is CASSPRSLQETQYF. The chain is built from TRBV9 and TRBJ2-5; D remains unclear. Trimming stripped 4 bases from V and 5 bases from J, with 15 bases between. The CDR3 totals 14 residues. Germline V lookup: CDR1 SGDLS, CDR2 YYNGEE. Looking up the rest from reference TRBV9 and TRBJ2-5 gives the full variable domain: DSGVTQTPKHLITATGQRVTLRCSPRSGDLSVYWYQQSLDQGLQFLIQYYNGEERAKGNILERFSAQQFPDLHSELNLSSLELGDSALYFCASSPRSLQETQYFGPGTRLLVL.

This clone was detected only once. This chain joins TRBV7-2 and TRBJ2-3; 7 bases align to TRBD1. Germline loops: CDR1 SGHTA, CDR2 FQGNSA. J lost 3 bases, V lost 5 bases, and 8 bases had no gene match. The length of the CDR3 is 15 residues. CDR3 in DNA: TGTGCCAGCAGCATACGGACAGGTACGACAGATACGCAGTATTTT. Its protein is CASSIRTGTTDTQYF.

This clone was seen a handful of times. The chain employs TRBV11-3 and TRBJ2-3, with a weak D call TRBD2 (5 bases). V was cut by 6 bases and J by 6 bases, with 13 bases left in between. Germline V gene sequence: CDR1 SGHNT, CDR2 YENEEA. The CDR3 totals 13 residues. CDR3 sequence reads: CASRNSEADTQYF. CDR3 in DNA: TGTGCCAGCAGAAACTCGGAGGCGGATACGCAGTATTTT.

This clone has only a few counts. The chain links TRBV6-2 or TRBV6-3 to TRBJ1-6; 9 nucleotides align to TRBD1. The CDR3 is 16 residues long. Trimming cost V 6 bases and J 9 bases; bases outside gene matches: 12. The germline V gene has CDR1 MNHEY and CDR2 SVGEGT. CDR3 bases: TGTGCCAGCAGCGTTCTCGGACAGGGGTCTTCTTCACCCCTCCACTTT. It translates to CASSVLGQGSSSPLHF.

This clone appeared a single time. V and J are TRBV28 and TRBJ1-3; D remains ambiguous. This CDR3 is built from 15 residues. In germline, CDR1 is MDHEN, CDR2 SYDVKM. The V and J ends lost 4 bases and 0 bases respectively, with 10 bases between them. CDR3 loop: CASSSVARSGNTIYF. The CDR3 DNA is TGTGCCAGCAGTTCAGTGGCCCGCTCTGGAAACACCATATATTTT.

The V gene is TRBV7-9, the J gene TRBJ2-2, with 9 positions matching TRBD1. Germline loops: CDR1 SEHNR, CDR2 FQNEAQ (reference sequence). With 6 bases clipped from V and 3 bases from J, the junction kept 2 bases outside the gene matches. The CDR3 consists of 14 residues. The CDR3 loop is CASRRTGDTGELFF. The CDR3 DNA follows: TGTGCCAGCAGGAGGACAGGGGACACCGGGGAGCTGTTTTTT.

This clone was counted a few times. The chain has TRBV7-2 and TRBJ1-2; the match to TRBD1 covers 9 bases. Trimming at V came to 3 bases and at J to 6 bases, leaving 11 bases not matched to a gene. Germline CDR1 SGHTA, CDR2 FQGNSA. This CDR3 is built from 16 residues. The CDR3 sequence is CASSLGQGSIAHGYTF. The DNA for the CDR3 is TGTGCCAGCAGCTTGGGACAGGGTTCGATAGCCCATGGCTACACCTTC.

The V call is TRBV9, the J call TRBJ1-1, with 10 bases aligning to TRBD1. V shed 3 bases and J 8 bases; nucleotides not matched to a gene: 10. CDR3 length: 15 residues. Looked up from germline, CDR1 is SGDLS and CDR2 is YYNGEE. CDR3 sequence (DNA): TGTGCCAGCAGCGGATTGCCGGGACAGGGGCCCGAAGCTTTCTTT. This translates into CASSGLPGQGPEAFF.

This chain links TRBV5-4 with TRBJ2-5; D gene ambiguous. Trimming left V 1 base short and J 4 bases short, with 14 bases between. The length of the CDR3 is 15 residues. Per the germline V gene, CDR1 is SGHNT and CDR2 is YYREEE (reference sequence). CDR3 sequence: CASSLRPNGAETQYF. In nucleotides, the CDR3 is TGTGCCAGCAGCTTGCGACCGAACGGCGCAGAGACCCAGTACTTC.

The genes are TRBV6-6 and TRBJ1-2; D ambiguous. V was clipped by 2 bases and J by 1 base, with 5 bases between them. Germline CDR1 MNHNY, CDR2 SVGAGI (reference sequence). The CDR3 extends over 13 amino acids. CDR3 in amino acids: CASSYSYNYGYTF. The CDR3 DNA reads TGTGCCAGCAGTTACAGTTATAACTATGGCTACACCTTC.

The chain has TRBV18 and TRBJ1-1; D is ambiguous. CDR1 and CDR2 (germline): KGHSH, LQKENI. Trimming pared 5 bases from V and 0 bases from J, leaving 10 bases between. There are 14 residues in the CDR3. For the CDR3, the DNA is TGTGCCAGCTCAACGCAGGCAATGAACACTGAAGCTTTCTTT. Encoded protein: CASSTQAMNTEAFF.